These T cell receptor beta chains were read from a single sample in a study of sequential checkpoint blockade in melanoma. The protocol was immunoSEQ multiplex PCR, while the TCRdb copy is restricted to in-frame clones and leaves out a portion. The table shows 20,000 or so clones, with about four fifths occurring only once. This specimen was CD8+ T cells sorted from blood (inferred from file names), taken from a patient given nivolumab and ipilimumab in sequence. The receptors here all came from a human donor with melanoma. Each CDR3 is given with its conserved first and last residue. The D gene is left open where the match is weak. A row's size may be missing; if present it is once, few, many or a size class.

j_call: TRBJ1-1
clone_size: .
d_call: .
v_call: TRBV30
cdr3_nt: TGTGCCTGGACAGGGCTCATGGCCCAGAACACTGAAGCTTTCTTT
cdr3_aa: CAWTGLMAQNTEAFF

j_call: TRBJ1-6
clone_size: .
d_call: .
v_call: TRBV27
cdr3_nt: TGTGCCAGCAGTTTTGGCTTAAGCTCCTATAATTCACCCCTCCACTTT
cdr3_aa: CASSFGLSSYNSPLHF

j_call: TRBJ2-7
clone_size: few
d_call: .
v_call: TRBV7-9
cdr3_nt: TGTGCCAGCAGCGCGAGCGGCTCCTACGAGCAGTACTTC
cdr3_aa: CASSASGSYEQYF

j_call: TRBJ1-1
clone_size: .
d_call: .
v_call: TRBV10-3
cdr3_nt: TGTGCGGCTTGGGGGGAAACTGAAGCTTTCTTT
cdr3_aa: CAAWGETEAFF

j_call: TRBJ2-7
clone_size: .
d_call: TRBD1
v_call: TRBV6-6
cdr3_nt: TGTGCCAGCAGTCCCGGGACAGGGAATTACGAGCAGTACTTC
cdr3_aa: CASSPGTGNYEQYF

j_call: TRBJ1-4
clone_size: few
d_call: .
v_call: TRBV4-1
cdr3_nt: TGCGCCAGCAGCCAAAAGGACAGTTGGCCTCGGGAAAAACTGTTTTTT
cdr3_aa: CASSQKDSWPREKLFF

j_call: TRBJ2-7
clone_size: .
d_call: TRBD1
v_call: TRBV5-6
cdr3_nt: TGTGCCAGCAGCCCCTGGGACAGCTACGAGCAGTACTTC
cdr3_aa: CASSPWDSYEQYF

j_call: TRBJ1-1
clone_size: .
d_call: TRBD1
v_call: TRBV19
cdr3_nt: TGTGCCAGTAGTTCTCTACAGGGGGAAGCTTTCTTT
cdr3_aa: CASSSLQGEAFF

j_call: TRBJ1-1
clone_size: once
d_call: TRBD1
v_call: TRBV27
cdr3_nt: TGTGCCAGCAGTCCGGGACAGGGTTGGACTGAAGCTTTCTTT
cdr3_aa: CASSPGQGWTEAFF

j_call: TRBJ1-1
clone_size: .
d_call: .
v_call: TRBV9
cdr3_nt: TGTGCCAGCAGCTCCCGGGGAGGTACTGAAGCTTTCTTT
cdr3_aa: CASSSRGGTEAFF

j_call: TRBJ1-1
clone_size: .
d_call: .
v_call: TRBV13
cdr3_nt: TGTGCCAGCAGCTTGAACCCGGACAAGCGTGAAGCTTTCTTT
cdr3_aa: CASSLNPDKREAFF

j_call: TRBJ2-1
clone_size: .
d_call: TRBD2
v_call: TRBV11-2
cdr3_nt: TGTGCCAGCAGCTTCTTAACTAGCGGGGAGGGTTATGAGCAGTTCTTC
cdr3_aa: CASSFLTSGEGYEQFF

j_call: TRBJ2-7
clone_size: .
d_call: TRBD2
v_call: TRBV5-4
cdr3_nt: TGTGCCAGCAGCTTGTCTAGCGGATCCTACGAGCAGTACTTC
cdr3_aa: CASSLSSGSYEQYF

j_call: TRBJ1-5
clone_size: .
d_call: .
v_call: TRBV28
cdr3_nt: TGTGCCAGCAGTTTTGTACAGAGCAATCAGCCCCAGCATTTT
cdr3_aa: CASSFVQSNQPQHF

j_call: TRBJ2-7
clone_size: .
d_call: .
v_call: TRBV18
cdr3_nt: TGTGCCAGCACCACAAACCCCTACGAGCAGTACTTC
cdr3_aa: CASTTNPYEQYF

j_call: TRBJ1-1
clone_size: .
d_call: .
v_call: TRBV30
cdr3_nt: TGTGCCTGGCTGAGAGGCACTGAAGCTTTCTTT
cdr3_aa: CAWLRGTEAFF

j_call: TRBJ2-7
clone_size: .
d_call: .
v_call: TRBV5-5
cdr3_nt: TGTGCCAGCAGCTCGGCGGGGCTCGAGCAGTACTTC
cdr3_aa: CASSSAGLEQYF

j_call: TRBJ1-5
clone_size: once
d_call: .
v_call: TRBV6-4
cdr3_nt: TGTGCCAGCGCCGGGAGTAGGGAAAGCAATCAGCCCCAGCATTTT
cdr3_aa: CASAGSRESNQPQHF

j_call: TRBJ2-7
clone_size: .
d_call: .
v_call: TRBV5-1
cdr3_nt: TGCGCCAGCTCCTTGGACGGGTCCTACGAGCAGTACTTC
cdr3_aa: CASSLDGSYEQYF

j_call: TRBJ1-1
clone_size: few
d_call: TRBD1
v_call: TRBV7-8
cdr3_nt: TGTGCCAGCAGGGCCGAGACAGGGAAGAGATTGAACACTGAAGCTTTCTTT
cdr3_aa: CASRAETGKRLNTEAFF

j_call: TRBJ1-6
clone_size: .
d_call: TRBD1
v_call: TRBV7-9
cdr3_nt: TGTGCCAGCAGCACCCTACAGGGGAACAATTCACCCCTCCACTTT
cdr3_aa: CASSTLQGNNSPLHF

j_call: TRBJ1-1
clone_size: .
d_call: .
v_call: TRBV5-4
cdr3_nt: TGTGCCAGCAGCGAACAGGGCATAGACACTGAAGCTTTCTTT
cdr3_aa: CASSEQGIDTEAFF

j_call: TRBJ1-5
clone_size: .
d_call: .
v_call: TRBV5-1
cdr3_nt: TGCGCCAGCAGCTTGCTAGGGAGTAGCAATCAGCCCCAGCATTTT
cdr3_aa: CASSLLGSSNQPQHF

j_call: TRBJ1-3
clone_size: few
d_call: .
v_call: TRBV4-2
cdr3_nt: TGTGCCAGCAGCCCAGCCGGGACACAAGGAAACACCATATATTTT
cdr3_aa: CASSPAGTQGNTIYF

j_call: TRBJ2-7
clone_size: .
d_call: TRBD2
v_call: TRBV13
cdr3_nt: TGTGCCAGCAGCCTCCCGACTAGCGGGACCTCCTACGAGCAGTACTTC
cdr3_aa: CASSLPTSGTSYEQYF

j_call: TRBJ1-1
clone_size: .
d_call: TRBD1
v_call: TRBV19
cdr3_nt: TGTGCCAGTAGTATTCATGCGACAGGGATCACTGAAGCTTTCTTT
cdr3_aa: CASSIHATGITEAFF

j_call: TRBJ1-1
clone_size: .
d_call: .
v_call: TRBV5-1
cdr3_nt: TGCGCCAGCAGAAGGGGACTTTCTGGCCCGGGGAACACTGAAGCTTTCTTT
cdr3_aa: CASRRGLSGPGNTEAFF

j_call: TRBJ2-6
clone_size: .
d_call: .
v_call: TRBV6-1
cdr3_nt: TGTGCCAGCAGTACGACAGCTGGGGCCAACGTCCTGACTTTC
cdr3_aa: CASSTTAGANVLTF

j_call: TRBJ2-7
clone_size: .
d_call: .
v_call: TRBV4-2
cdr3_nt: TGTGCCAGCAGCCAAGATCCAGCGGCCTCCTACGAGCAGTACTTC
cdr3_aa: CASSQDPAASYEQYF

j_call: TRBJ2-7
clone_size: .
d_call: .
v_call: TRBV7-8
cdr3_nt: TGTGCCAGCAGCTCCCGAGTTGGCTACGAGCAGTACTTC
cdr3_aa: CASSSRVGYEQYF

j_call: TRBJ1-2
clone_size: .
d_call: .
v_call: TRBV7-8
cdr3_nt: TGTGCCAGCAGCTTAGATCAACAGGGCTACACCTTC
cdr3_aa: CASSLDQQGYTF

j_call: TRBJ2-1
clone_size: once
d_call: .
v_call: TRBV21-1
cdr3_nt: TGTGCCAGCAGCAATTCGCGCCCTAGCGGGATTTCCTACAATGAGCAGTTCTTC
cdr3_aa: CASSNSRPSGISYNEQFF

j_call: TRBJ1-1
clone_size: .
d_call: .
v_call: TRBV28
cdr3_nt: TGTGCCAGCTCGTCCTCCGCAGGGAACACTGAAGCTTTCTTT
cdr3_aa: CASSSSAGNTEAFF

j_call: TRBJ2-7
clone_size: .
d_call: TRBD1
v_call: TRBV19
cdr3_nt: TGTGCCAGTAGAGTGTGGCGACAGGGGGGTTTCGGCGAGCAGTACTTC
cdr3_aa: CASRVWRQGGFGEQYF

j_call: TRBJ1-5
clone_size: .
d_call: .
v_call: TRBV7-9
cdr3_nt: TGTGCCAGCAGCTCCTTCGATCAGCCCCAGCATTTT
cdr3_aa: CASSSFDQPQHF

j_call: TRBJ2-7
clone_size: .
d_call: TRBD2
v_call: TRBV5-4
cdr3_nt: TGTGCCAGCAGCGGGAGAACTAGCGGCACCTCCTACGAGCAGTACTTC
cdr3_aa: CASSGRTSGTSYEQYF

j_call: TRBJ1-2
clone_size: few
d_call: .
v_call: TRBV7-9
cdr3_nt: TGTGCCAGCAGCTTAGTCAGGGCCAACTATGGCTACACCTTC
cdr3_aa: CASSLVRANYGYTF

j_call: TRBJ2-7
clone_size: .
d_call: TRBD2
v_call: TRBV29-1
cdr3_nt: TGCAGCGTTGAGAAATGGGACTACCAATCCTCCTACGAGCAGTACTTC
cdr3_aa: CSVEKWDYQSSYEQYF

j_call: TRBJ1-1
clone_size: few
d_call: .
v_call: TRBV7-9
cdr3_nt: TGTGCCAGCAGCTTGTTGACAGAGAACACTGAAGCTTTCTTT
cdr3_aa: CASSLLTENTEAFF

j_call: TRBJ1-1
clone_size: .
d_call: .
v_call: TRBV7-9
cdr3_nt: TGTGCCAGCAGCCCAACTACAGGTCCGAACACTGAAGCTTTCTTT
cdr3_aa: CASSPTTGPNTEAFF

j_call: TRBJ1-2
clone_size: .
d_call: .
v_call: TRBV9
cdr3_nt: TGTGCCAGCAGCGTGGGGCATAACTATGGCTACACCTTC
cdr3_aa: CASSVGHNYGYTF

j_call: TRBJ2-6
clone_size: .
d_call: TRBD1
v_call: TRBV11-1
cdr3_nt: TGTGCCAGCAGCTTCGGACAGGGGCTCCCTGGGGCCAACGTCCTGACTTTC
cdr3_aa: CASSFGQGLPGANVLTF

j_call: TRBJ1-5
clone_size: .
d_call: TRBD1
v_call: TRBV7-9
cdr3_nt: TGTGCCAGCAGCTCATCCGGGACAGAGAGCAATCAGCCCCAGCATTTT
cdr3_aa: CASSSSGTESNQPQHF

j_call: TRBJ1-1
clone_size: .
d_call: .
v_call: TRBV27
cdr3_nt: TGTGCCAGCAGTTACGACAGTCAGAACACTGAAGCTTTCTTT
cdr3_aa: CASSYDSQNTEAFF

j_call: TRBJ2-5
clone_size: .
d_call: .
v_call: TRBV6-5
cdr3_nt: TGTGCCAGCACCCTTCTACAGGGCACCCAAGAGACCCAGTACTTC
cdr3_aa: CASTLLQGTQETQYF

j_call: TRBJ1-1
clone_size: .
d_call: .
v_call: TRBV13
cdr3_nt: TGTGCCAGCAGCCCAGACAGATTCGGAGTGATCACTGAAGCTTTCTTT
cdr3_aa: CASSPDRFGVITEAFF

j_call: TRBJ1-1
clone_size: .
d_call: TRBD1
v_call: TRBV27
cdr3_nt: TGTGCCAGCAGTTTAGGGACAGGTATCCCGAACACTGAAGCTTTCTTT
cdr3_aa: CASSLGTGIPNTEAFF

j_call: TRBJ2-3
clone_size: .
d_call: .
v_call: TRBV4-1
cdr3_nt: TGCGCCAGCAGCCAAGGGATCGCGGTTGCAGATACGCAGTATTTT
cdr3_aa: CASSQGIAVADTQYF

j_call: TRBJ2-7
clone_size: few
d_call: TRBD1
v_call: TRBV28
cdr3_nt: TGTGCCAGCAACAACAGGGGAGACAGCTACGAGCAGTACTTC
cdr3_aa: CASNNRGDSYEQYF

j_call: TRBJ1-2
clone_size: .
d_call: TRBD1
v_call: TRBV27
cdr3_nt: TGTGCCAGCAGTTTAAAGACAGGGGGATCGGGCTATGGCTACACCTTC
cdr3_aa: CASSLKTGGSGYGYTF

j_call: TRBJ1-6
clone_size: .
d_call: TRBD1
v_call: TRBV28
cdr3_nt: TGTGCCAGCAGCTATCGGGACAGCTATAATTCACCCCTCCACTTT
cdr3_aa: CASSYRDSYNSPLHF